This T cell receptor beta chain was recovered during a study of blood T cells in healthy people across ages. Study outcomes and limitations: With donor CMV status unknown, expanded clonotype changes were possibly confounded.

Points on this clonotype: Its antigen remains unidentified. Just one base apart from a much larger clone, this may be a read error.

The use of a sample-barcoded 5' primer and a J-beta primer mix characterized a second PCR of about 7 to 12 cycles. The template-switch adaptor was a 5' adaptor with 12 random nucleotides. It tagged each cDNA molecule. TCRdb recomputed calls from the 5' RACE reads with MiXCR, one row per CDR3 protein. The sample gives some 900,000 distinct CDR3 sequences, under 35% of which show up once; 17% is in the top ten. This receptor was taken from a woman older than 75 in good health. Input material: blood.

The DNA of the CDR3 is TGTGCCAGCAGCTTAGGGGGGGGACTAGCGCCGGGAGAGACCCAGTTCTTC. It translates to CASSLGGGLAPGETQFF. This chain uses TRBV7-2 with TRBJ2-1; 10 nucleotides match TRBD2. The V gene end was trimmed by 1 base and the J gene end by 13 bases; junction bases not matched to a gene: 16. Germline V CDR1 and CDR2: SGHTA, FQGNSA. The CDR3 totals 17 residues. The full variable domain, rest sourced from reference TRBV7-2 and TRBJ2-1, is GAGVSQSPSNKVTEKGKDVELRCDPISGHTALYWYRQSLGQGLEFLIYFQGNSAPDKSGLPSDRFSAERTGGSVSTLTIQRTQQEDSAVYLCASSLGGGLAPGETQFFGPGTRLTVL.